This T cell receptor beta chain was sequenced for a study of blood T cell repertoires in COVID-19. Across the whole study: Sample material is recorded as cDNA or gDNA derived from T cells, B-cell-depleted T cells, or PBMCs.

The CDR3 covers 13 residues. Germline V gives CDR1 LNHDA, CDR2 SQIVND (reference sequence). The ends were cut back, 5 bases at V and 5 bases at J, with 12 bases in the middle. Original methodology: Estimation of nucleated cell counts was performed using reference gene primer amplification. This table comes from immunoSEQ multiplex PCR, and its TCRdb copy is limited to in-frame clones, with some not included. V, J and clone size derive from that table, while D and trimming were established from the DNA sequence. The sample lists some 350,000 clones, 89% seen once, with about 3% in the top ten. The clonotype comes from a woman in her twenties or thirties with COVID-19, enrolled during active disease. This sequence joins TRBV19 and TRBJ1-2; perhaps TRBD1 as D (5 bases). The source material was peripheral blood. As DNA, the CDR3 is TGTGCCAGTAGTCCCGGGGGTCGGTATGGCTACACCTTC. Translation: CASSPGGRYGYTF.